These 7 T cell receptor beta chains were sequenced from one sample in a study of T cell responses to AZD1222 COVID-19 vaccine. Sequencing used immunoSEQ multiplex PCR; TCRdb keeps in-frame clones, though not all of them. The sample comprises approximately 190,000 clones, approximately 95% of which are singletons, and roughly 0.99% rests with the top ten. Sample: peripheral blood, taken 28 days after the second AZD1222 dose. The receptors here all came from an adult who received the AZD1222 COVID-19 vaccine.

The CDR3 protein is CASSTTVNTEAFF. The CDR3 DNA reads TGTGCCAGCAGCACGACTGTTAACACTGAAGCTTTCTTT. The chain employs TRBV11-3 and TRBJ1-1, with unresolved D. V lost 5 bases and J lost 2, with 9 bases in between. From germline, CDR1 is SGHNT and CDR2 YENEEA. The CDR3 extends over 13 amino acids.

This clone was recorded once. This chain joins TRBV6-5 and TRBJ2-1; D might be TRBD1 (6 bases). Trimming cost V 7 bases and J 0 bases, with 13 bases left between them. The CDR3 consists of 15 residues. CDR1 and CDR2 from the germline V gene are MNHEY and SVGAGI. The CDR3 DNA reads TGTGCCAGCACCCAGGGACATAGCTCCTACAATGAGCAGTTCTTC. It yields the protein CASTQGHSSYNEQFF.

This clone was seen once. The chain uses TRBV5-6 and TRBJ2-1; D gene uncertain. Per germline, CDR1 SGHDT and CDR2 YYEEEE. CDR3 size: 11 residues. Trimming cost V 0 bases and J 9 bases, with 4 bases left between them. CDR3 DNA sequence: TGTGCCAGCAGCTTGGCCAGTGAGCAGTTCTTC. This sequence encodes CASSLASEQFF.

The chain links TRBV9 to TRBJ1-4, with 7 bases fitting TRBD1. Trimming removed 4 bases from V and 4 bases from J; junction bases left unmatched: 16. The CDR3 extends over 18 amino acids. Germline V gene lookup returns CDR1 SGDLS and CDR2 YYNGEE. The CDR3 is CASSPDIGTAIVNEKLFF. In nucleotides, the CDR3 is TGTGCCAGCAGCCCCGACATAGGGACAGCTATAGTTAATGAAAAACTGTTTTTT.

V is TRBV5-1 and J is TRBJ1-1; maybe TRBD1 (5 bases). Trimming removed 4 bases at V and 0 bases at J, with 13 bases between. The V gene's germline CDR1 is SGHRS and CDR2 YFSETQ. This CDR3 spans 15 amino acids. This CDR3 is CASSPSGLLNTEAFF. The DNA for the CDR3 is TGCGCCAGCAGCCCTTCGGGACTGTTGAACACTGAAGCTTTCTTT.

The chain couples TRBV10-3 to TRBJ1-2, with TRBD1 matching 7 bases. V lost 8 bases, J lost 0 bases, and 3 bases stayed unmatched. Germline lookup yields CDR1 ENHRY and CDR2 SYGVKD. The CDR3 is 13 amino acids. The CDR3 loop reads CAIGTDTNYGYTF. The CDR3 DNA sequence: TGTGCCATCGGGACAGACACTAACTATGGCTACACCTTC.

The chain links TRBV7-2 to TRBJ2-3; D uncertain. V dropped 3 bases and J dropped 14 bases, with 15 bases sitting between them. The germline gives CDR1 SGHTA, CDR2 FQGNSA. The length of the CDR3 is 12 residues. The CDR3 nucleotides are TGTGCCAGCAGCTTCGACCACTACGTGCGGTATTTT. Translation gives CASSFDHYVRYF.